The sequence of this TCR beta chain was determined in a study of T cell responses to AZD1222 COVID-19 vaccine (dated by TCRdb to the early 2020s). Study-level background: TCR sequencing covered some 240 trial participants: some 210 given two doses of AZD1222 and some 25 given two doses of MenACWY control vaccine. Trial participants were enrolled into age subgroups of 18-55, 56-69 and 70-plus years, which contained approximately 150, 28 and 58 TCR-sequenced participants, respectively.

Interpreted using the paper, the time point label stands for: about 28 days (+/-7) after the second vaccine dose. AZD1222 recipients whose second dose came at about 4 weeks and those whose second dose came at about 12 weeks were combined into one group, since spike-specific TCR depth and breadth did not differ between the two schedules. Samples from vaccinated people were obtained from the UK trials COV001 and COV002, which included a single-blind randomized controlled phase 2/3 trial of AZD1222 (ChAdOx1 nCoV-19) in healthy adults. Trial participant PBMC samples were collected at day 0 and day 28 after the second dose for TCRbeta chain sequencing. There are 12 amino acids in the CDR3, from cysteine to phenylalanine inclusive. The sequence is cut down to CDR3 DNA, 36 bases in frame from base 1. The germline V gene gives CDR1 as SNHLY and CDR2 as FYNNEI. The junction carries 9 bases between V and J, which are trimmed by 2 bases and 7 bases respectively.

Results and caveats for the whole study, not just this receptor: The whole spike protein was spanned by vaccine-associated CD4 TCRs, and dominant responses were seen in regions 160-218 and 743-854. Epitopes outside the regions mutated in the B.1.351 and B.1.1.7 variants were reportedly recognized by nearly half of the unique spike-specific TCRs. Because no samples from the day 14 peak response were available, repertoires could be characterized only after the peak T cell response. Spike-specific TCR breadth and depth rose significantly after two AZD1222 doses compared with day 0 and with MenACWY recipients. Only a handful of AZD1222 recipients were SARS-CoV-2 seropositive at baseline, limiting conclusions about previously exposed vaccinees. The 56-69-year group was small, and its depth increase did not reach significance, likely because of low power. Participants were mostly white British, with more females than males. The authors suggested clonal diversity may have been underestimated.

On this clone itself: No antigen is known for it. It has no much larger one-base neighbor in the sample; base qualities were not kept.

The CDR3 regions of human TCRbeta chains were analyzed by immunosequencing. In the authors' own workflow: TCRs in the repertoires were compared against a reference library of SARS-CoV-2-specific TCRs that had been generated with the MIRA antigen-specificity platform. Breadth was defined as the fraction of unique TCRs that were SARS-CoV-2-associated. Depth was defined as the fraction of total T cells that were SARS-CoV-2-associated. Using the MIRA data, every spike-specific TCR was mapped to the spike region that the TCR reacted to and assigned to either a CD4 or a CD8 class. Log10-transformed breadth and depth values were compared by one-way ANOVA with Sidak's multiple comparisons tests. The table comes from immuneACCESS by way of TCRdb, which keeps in-frame sequences with V and J called. Part of the clones is missing from these tables; in studies checked, under half for an unresolved V gene and the rest for unknown reasons. The D gene and trimming were derived from the DNA, and the V and J assignments and clone size from that table. In all, the sample holds some 200,000 clones, and 85% to 90% of those were seen once. The ten largest clones add up to 20% to 30% of the sample.

This receptor was obtained from an adult who received the AZD1222 COVID-19 vaccine. The material sequenced was peripheral blood, taken 28 days after the second AZD1222 dose. The V gene is TRBV2 and the J gene is TRBJ2-7; too little of a D gene remains to name it. The nucleotide sequence is TGTGCCAGCAGTGAATATAAAGGGGAGCAGTACTTC. Its product reads: CASSEYKGEQYF. Reference TRBV2 and TRBJ2-7 proteins supply the regions before and after the CDR3; the full variable domain is: EPEVTQTPSHQVTQMGQEVILRCVPISNHLYFYWYRQILGQKVEFLVSFYNNEISEKSEIFDDQFSVERPDGSNFTLKIRSTKLEDSAMYFCASSEYKGEQYFGPGTRLTVT.